The 24 T cell receptor beta chains listed next were all sequenced from one sample in a study of CD8 T cells in ankylosing spondylitis (dated by TCRdb to the late 2010s). The library was generated by 5' RACE. Data came from an Illumina HiSeq 2500. TCRdb itself trimmed the public reads at Q25 with fastp, ran MiXCR and retained productive beta chains. Every CDR3 protein is listed once, alongside the most common genes and DNA of its rows. This sample gives 250,000 or so distinct CDR3 sequences in total; over 9.5% of them show up just once. The top ten clonotypes cover 2.6% of the sample. Sequencing was carried out using blood, either unsorted or a sorted T cell fraction (not recorded which). These receptors were collected from a male donor with ankylosing spondylitis or in good health (not recorded which).

This clonotype was observed many times. CDR3 protein: CASSRRQRDTEAFF. The CDR3 DNA is TGTGCCAGCAGCCGAAGACAGCGTGACACTGAAGCTTTCTTT. The chain recombines TRBV7-9 with TRBJ1-1; possible D gene TRBD1, 5 bases. The ends were cut back, 5 bases at V and 3 bases at J, with 13 bases in the middle. Germline V gene data show CDR1 as SEHNR and CDR2 as FQNEAQ (reference sequence). The CDR3 is 14 residues long.

In this sample, this clonotype turned up many times. The rearrangement uses TRBV6-1 and TRBJ1-2; no clear D gene. Germline V gene sequence: CDR1 MNHNS, CDR2 SASEGT. The CDR3 runs 13 residues. Trimming shortened V by 5 bases and J by 4 bases, and 11 bases separated the two germline ends. CDR3 sequence (DNA): TGTGCCAGCAGTAAGGCCTCGAGCTATGGCTACACCTTC. As protein: CASSKASSYGYTF.

The chain uses TRBV30 and TRBJ2-1, with D possibly matching TRBD1 (6 bases). The germline V gene has CDR1 GTSNPN and CDR2 SVGIG (reference sequence). The CDR3 contains 15 residues. V lost 0 bases to trimming and J lost 3 bases, with 12 bases between them. The CDR3 loop is CAWSVGRTVYNEQFF. CDR3 sequence (DNA): TGTGCCTGGAGTGTAGGTAGGACAGTCTACAATGAGCAGTTCTTC.

This clonotype was recorded at least ten times. The chain uses TRBV7-2 and TRBJ2-5, with 9 bases matching TRBD2. This CDR3 has 16 amino acids. V was pared by 1 base and J by 5 bases, with 8 bases of the junction left unmatched. Germline CDR1 and CDR2: SGHTA and FQGNSA. CDR3 sequence reads: CASSLVGGGVWETQYF. CDR3 sequence (DNA): TGTGCCAGCAGCTTAGTTGGCGGGGGGGTTTGGGAGACCCAGTACTTC.

This clonotype has at least ten counts. CDR3 DNA: TGTGCCAGCAGTGGTTCTAGCGGGGTTGTCGAGACCCAGTACTTC. Encoded protein: CASSGSSGVVETQYF. This chain links TRBV6-1 with TRBJ2-5; 9 bases align to TRBD2. The V and J ends lost 4 bases and 5 bases, in that order; junction bases with no gene match: 8. Germline V CDR1 and CDR2: MNHNS, SASEGT. The CDR3 loop spans 15 amino acids.

Ten or more counts support this clonotype. The rearrangement links TRBV27 to TRBJ1-5; D not resolved. Germline V gives CDR1 MNHEY, CDR2 SMNVEV (reference sequence). Trimming left V 5 bases short and J 5 bases short, with 7 bases between. The CDR3 totals 12 residues. CDR3 in DNA: TGTGCCAGCAGTCCAGGATATCAGCCCCAGCATTTT. This encodes CASSPGYQPQHF.

As regards this clonotype: At one end, the junction sequence differs from germline, possibly due to a read error. The genes are TRBV4-1 and TRBJ2-1; the D gene is possibly TRBD2 (5 bases). The CDR3 extends over 16 amino acids. Germline V gene sequence: CDR1 MGHRA, CDR2 YSYEKL. The CDR3, as DNA: TGCGCCAACAGCCAAGATCGGGTCGGGATTTACGATGAGCAGTTCTTC. It yields the protein CANSQDRVGIYDEQFF.

This clonotype has a count of ten or more. V and J are TRBV3-1 and TRBJ1-1; possibly TRBD1 for D (6 bases). Between the trimmed V and J ends, which lost 3 bases and 3 bases, there was a span of 8 bases. The V gene's germline CDR1 is LGHDT and CDR2 YNNKEL (reference sequence). The CDR3 is made up of 13 amino acids. CDR3 protein: CASSHRQDTEAFF. The CDR3 DNA reads TGTGCCAGCAGCCATCGACAGGACACTGAAGCTTTCTTT.

The sample holds many counts of this clonotype. The gene calls are TRBV5-5 and TRBJ2-2; 9 bases agree with TRBD2. Trimming at V came to 6 bases and at J to 6 bases, leaving 6 bases not matched to a gene. The CDR3 consists of 14 residues. CDR1 is SGHKS and CDR2 is YYEKEE in the germline V gene (reference sequence). The CDR3, as DNA: TGTGCCAGCATCCCGGGACTAGCAGCCGGGGAGCTGTTTTTT. Amino acid sequence: CASIPGLAAGELFF.

V gene TRBV18 combines with J gene TRBJ2-1; the match to TRBD1 covers 10 bases. This CDR3 has 16 amino acids. With 3 bases clipped from V and 8 bases from J, the junction kept 10 bases outside the gene matches. Per germline, CDR1 KGHSH and CDR2 LQKENI. In nucleotides, the CDR3 is TGTGCCAGCTCACCCCAGACAGGGGGCGCGAGCGATGAGCAGTTCTTC. Translating it yields CASSPQTGGASDEQFF.

The chain is built from TRBV7-9 and TRBJ1-2; D may be TRBD1 (5 bases). Germline CDR1 reads SEHNR; CDR2 reads FQNEAQ (reference sequence). The CDR3 totals 14 residues. The CDR3 sequence: CATAGTDEWNGYTF. The CDR3 coding sequence is TGTGCGACCGCGGGGACGGACGAATGGAATGGCTACACCTTC.

This clonotype occurred many times. The chain joins TRBV12-3 or TRBV12-4 to TRBJ2-3, with D possibly matching TRBD2 (6 bases). The CDR3 has 15 residues. Between the trimmed V and J ends, which lost 8 bases and 2 bases, there was a span of 17 bases. The CDR3 sequence: CASRRRRDPTDTQYF. The CDR3 DNA reads as TGTGCCAGCCGGAGGCGGAGGGACCCCACAGATACGCAGTATTTT.

This clonotype occurred many times. J is TRBJ1-1 and V is TRBV10-3; tentatively, D is TRBD1 (5 bases). The CDR3 totals 13 residues. Trimming pared 8 bases from V and 1 base from J, leaving 11 bases between. Per the germline V gene, CDR1 is ENHRY and CDR2 is SYGVKD. Written as DNA, the CDR3 is TGTGCCATCGGGTCGACAGCGAACACTGAAGCTTTCTTT. It translates to CAIGSTANTEAFF.

In this sample, this clonotype turned up a few times. The genes are TRBV3-1 and TRBJ1-5; D is uncertain. V lost 3 bases, J lost 5 bases, and 11 bases lay in between. The CDR3 has 14 residues. Germline lookup yields CDR1 LGHDT and CDR2 YNNKEL (reference sequence). This CDR3 is CASSHRRGDQPQHF. The CDR3, as DNA: TGTGCCAGCAGCCACAGACGGGGAGATCAGCCCCAGCATTTT. Full variable domain (rest looked up from reference TRBV3-1 and TRBJ1-5): DTAVSQTPKYLVTQMGNDKSIKCEQNLGHDTMYWYKQDSKKFLKIMFSYNNKELIINETVPNRFSPKSPDKAHLNLHINSLELGDSAVYFCASSHRRGDQPQHFGDGTRLSIL.

This clonotype was detected ten times or more. J is TRBJ2-2 and V is TRBV3-1; D is undetermined. The CDR3 spans 19 residues. Germline V gene data show CDR1 as LGHDT and CDR2 as YNNKEL (reference sequence). V lost 1 base and J lost 0, with 18 bases in between. CDR3 residues: CASSQVYERISTNTGELFF. The CDR3 DNA reads as TGTGCCAGCAGCCAAGTCTATGAGAGAATCAGTACGAACACCGGGGAGCTGTTTTTT.

This clonotype was seen repeatedly, ten times or more. The chain couples TRBV18 to TRBJ2-5; D is possibly TRBD1 (6 bases). Germline CDR1 reads KGHSH; CDR2 reads LQKENI. V was trimmed by 3 bases and J by 1 base, leaving 12 bases between them. The CDR3 extends over 15 amino acids. The CDR3 spells CASSPSLGGQETQYF. The CDR3 bases are TGTGCCAGCTCACCCTCTTTAGGGGGCCAAGAGACCCAGTACTTC.

The V and J genes are TRBV7-9 and TRBJ2-1, with no clear D. Trimming took 5 bases from V and 8 from J, leaving 13 bases between them. The germline gives CDR1 SEHNR, CDR2 FQNEAQ (reference sequence). This CDR3 is 13 amino acids long. The CDR3 DNA is TGTGCCAGCAGCATCCCCGTCTTCGATGAGCAGTTCTTC. It translates to CASSIPVFDEQFF.

This clonotype was picked up many times. V and J are TRBV30 and TRBJ2-3; 8 nucleotides line up with TRBD2. In germline, CDR1 is GTSNPN, CDR2 SVGIG (reference sequence). The V segment lost 0 bases and the J segment 3 bases; nucleotides outside the gene matches: 2. The CDR3 covers 14 residues. CDR3 amino acids: CAWSVAGGTDTQYF. CDR3 sequence (DNA): TGTGCCTGGAGTGTCGCGGGAGGAACAGATACGCAGTATTTT.

Only a few counts were recorded for this clonotype. The chain links TRBV14 to TRBJ2-1, with TRBD2 matching over 15 bases. V gave up 4 bases and J gave up 2 bases; unmatched junction bases: 3. The CDR3 runs 17 residues. The germline CDR1 and CDR2 sequences are SGHDN and FVKESK. The CDR3 is CASSLGTSGRPYNEQFF. The CDR3 coding sequence is TGTGCCAGCAGCCTGGGGACTAGCGGGAGGCCCTACAATGAGCAGTTCTTC.

This clonotype was picked up a small number of times. The chain uses TRBV12-3 or TRBV12-4 and TRBJ2-1; weak D call: TRBD2 (5 bases). CDR3 length: 16 amino acids. Trimming pared 3 bases from V and 5 bases from J, leaving 17 bases between. CDR3 DNA: TGTGCCAGCAGTTTTAAGGAGGCGAAGTGGGACAATGAGCAGTTCTTC. It codes for CASSFKEAKWDNEQFF.

This clonotype was recorded at least ten times. The V and J genes are TRBV11-2 and TRBJ2-7; perhaps TRBD2 as D (6 bases). Trimming took 8 bases from V and 2 from J, leaving 19 bases between them. Per germline, CDR1 SGHAT and CDR2 FQNNGV. This CDR3 has 15 amino acids. The CDR3, as DNA: TGTGCCAGCCAGGAGGGAGTTCTGCCAGCCTACGAGCAGTACTTC. Its translation: CASQEGVLPAYEQYF.

The V gene is TRBV7-9, the J gene TRBJ1-1; TRBD1 matches at 7 bases. Germline V gene sequence: CDR1 SEHNR, CDR2 FQNEAQ (reference sequence). The V and J ends lost 7 bases and 11 bases, in that order; junction bases with no gene match: 13. The CDR3 runs 13 residues. Written as DNA, the CDR3 is TGTGCCAGCATCCGTCCTACAGGGGACGAGGCTTTCTTT. It codes for CASIRPTGDEAFF.

The chain joins TRBV30 to TRBJ2-7; no definite D call. Trimming took 2 bases from V and 3 from J, leaving 8 bases between them. The CDR3 runs 12 residues. Germline CDR1 is GTSNPN and CDR2 is SVGIG (reference sequence). The CDR3 is CAWSRSNYEQYF. Written as DNA, the CDR3 is TGTGCCTGGAGTAGGAGCAACTACGAGCAGTACTTC.

The rearrangement links TRBV7-9 to TRBJ2-3; D is perhaps TRBD1 (6 bases). This CDR3 has 17 amino acids. Trimming left V 5 bases short and J 3 bases short, with 21 bases between. Germline values: CDR1 SEHNR, CDR2 FQNEAQ (reference sequence). This CDR3 is CASSPLPGAVGTDTQYF. CDR3 nucleotides: TGTGCCAGCAGCCCCCTTCCAGGGGCAGTTGGGACAGATACGCAGTATTTT.